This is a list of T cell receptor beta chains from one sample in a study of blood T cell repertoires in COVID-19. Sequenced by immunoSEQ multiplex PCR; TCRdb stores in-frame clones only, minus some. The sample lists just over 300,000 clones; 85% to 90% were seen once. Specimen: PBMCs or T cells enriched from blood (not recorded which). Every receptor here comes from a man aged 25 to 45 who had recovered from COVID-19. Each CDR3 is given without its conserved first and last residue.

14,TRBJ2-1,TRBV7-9,ASSSPLAGYYNEQF
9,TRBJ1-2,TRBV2,ASDRNYGYT
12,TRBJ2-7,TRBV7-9,ASSPGQETYEQY
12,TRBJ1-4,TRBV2,ASSEGLTNEKLF
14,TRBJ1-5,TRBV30,AWSPWAGTVNQPQH
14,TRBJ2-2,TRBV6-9,ASSYSIRGNTGELF
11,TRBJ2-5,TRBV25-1,ASSGTSSGTQY
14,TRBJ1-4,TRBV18,ASSPSKDRADEKLF
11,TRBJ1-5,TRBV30,AWTRDSDQPQH
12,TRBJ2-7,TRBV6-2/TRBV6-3,ASSYTSLSYEQY
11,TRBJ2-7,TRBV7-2,ASSLASAVEQY
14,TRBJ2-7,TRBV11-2,ASSLGTGIPSYEQY
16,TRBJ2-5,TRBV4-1,ASSQVRGTSGYQETQY
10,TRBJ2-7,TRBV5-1,ASSLSPDEQY
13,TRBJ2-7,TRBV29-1,SALLMWGQSYEQY
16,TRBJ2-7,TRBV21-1,ASSNSPATGPSAYEQY
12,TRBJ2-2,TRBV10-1,ASRRQGATGELF
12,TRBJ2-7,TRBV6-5,ASSYQAGSYEQY
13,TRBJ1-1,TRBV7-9,ASSKWDITNTEAF
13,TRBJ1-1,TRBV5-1,ASSSATTGTTEAF
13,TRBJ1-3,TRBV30,VWVKTGAPGNTIY
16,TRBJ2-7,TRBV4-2,ASSQARGRFSSSYEQY
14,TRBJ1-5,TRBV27,ASSPYHYPADQPQH
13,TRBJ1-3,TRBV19,ASSPRTGPGNTIY
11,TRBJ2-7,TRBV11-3,ASSFGRVSEQY
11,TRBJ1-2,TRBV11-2,ASSFGGNYGYT
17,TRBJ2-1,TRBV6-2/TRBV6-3,ASSYRTGMGMYGYNEQF
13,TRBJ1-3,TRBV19,ASSIGGSSGNTIY
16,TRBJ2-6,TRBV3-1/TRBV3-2,ASSQDRTGFSGANVLT
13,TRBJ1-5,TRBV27,ASSFRRGQNQPQH
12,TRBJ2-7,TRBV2,ASSYRSPSYEQY
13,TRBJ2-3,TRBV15,ATSRGTSALDTQY
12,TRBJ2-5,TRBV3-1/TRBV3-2,ASSLLGGQETQY
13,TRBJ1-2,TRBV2,ASSELAPQAYGYT
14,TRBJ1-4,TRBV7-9,ASSLAGDREDEKLF
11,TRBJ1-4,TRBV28,ASSYWRGEKLF
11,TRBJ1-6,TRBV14,ASSPWTGGPLH
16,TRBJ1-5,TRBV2,ASSEGWSFDRPNQPQH
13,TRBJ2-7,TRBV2,ASSAASGGDYEQY
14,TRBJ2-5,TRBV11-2,ASSLSSSGGQETQY
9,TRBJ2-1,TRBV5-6,ASSLGPEGF
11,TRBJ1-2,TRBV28,ASSLFAHNSYT